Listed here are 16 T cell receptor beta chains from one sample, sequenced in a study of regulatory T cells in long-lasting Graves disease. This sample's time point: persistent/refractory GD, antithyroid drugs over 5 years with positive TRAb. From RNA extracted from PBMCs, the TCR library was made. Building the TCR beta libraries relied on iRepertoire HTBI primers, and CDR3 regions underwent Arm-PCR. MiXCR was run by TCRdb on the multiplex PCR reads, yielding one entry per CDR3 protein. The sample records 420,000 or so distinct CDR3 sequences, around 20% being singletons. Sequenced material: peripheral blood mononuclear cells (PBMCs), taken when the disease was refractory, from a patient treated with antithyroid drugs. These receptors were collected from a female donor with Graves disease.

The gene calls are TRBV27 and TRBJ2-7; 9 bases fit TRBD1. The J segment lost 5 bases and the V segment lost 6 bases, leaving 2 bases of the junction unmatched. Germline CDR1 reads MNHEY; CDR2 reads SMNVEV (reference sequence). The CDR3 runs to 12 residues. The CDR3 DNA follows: TGTGCCAGCAGACAGGGGGCCCACGAGCAGTACTTC. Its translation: CASRQGAHEQYF.

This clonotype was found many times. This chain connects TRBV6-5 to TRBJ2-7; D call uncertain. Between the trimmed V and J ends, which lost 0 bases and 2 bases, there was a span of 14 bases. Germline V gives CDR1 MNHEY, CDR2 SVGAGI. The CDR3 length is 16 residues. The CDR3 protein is CASSYSTFGSAYEQYF. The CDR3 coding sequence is TGTGCCAGCAGTTACTCGACGTTTGGGTCGGCCTACGAGCAGTACTTC.

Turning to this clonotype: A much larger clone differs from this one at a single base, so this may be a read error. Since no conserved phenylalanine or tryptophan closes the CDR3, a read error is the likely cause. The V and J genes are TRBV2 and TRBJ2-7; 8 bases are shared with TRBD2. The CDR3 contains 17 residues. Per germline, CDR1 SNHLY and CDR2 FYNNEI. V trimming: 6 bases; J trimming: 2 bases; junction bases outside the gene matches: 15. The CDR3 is CASRLGSRREVPYEQYS. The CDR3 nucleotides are TGTGCCAGCAGACTGGGTAGCCGGCGGGAGGTTCCCTACGAGCAGTACTCC.

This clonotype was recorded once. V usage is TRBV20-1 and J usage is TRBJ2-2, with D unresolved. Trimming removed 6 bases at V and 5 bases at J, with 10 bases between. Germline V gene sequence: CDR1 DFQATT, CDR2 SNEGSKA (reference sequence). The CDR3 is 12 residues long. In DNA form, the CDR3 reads TGCAGTGCCGGAGTATGGACCGGGGAGCTGTTTTTT. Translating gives CSAGVWTGELFF.

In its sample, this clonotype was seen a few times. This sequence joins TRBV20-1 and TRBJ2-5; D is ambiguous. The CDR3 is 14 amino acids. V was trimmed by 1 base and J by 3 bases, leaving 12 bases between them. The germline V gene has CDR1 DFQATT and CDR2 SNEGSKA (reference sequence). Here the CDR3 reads CSARGNPQEETQYF. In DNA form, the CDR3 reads TGCAGTGCTAGAGGCAACCCCCAGGAAGAGACCCAGTACTTC.

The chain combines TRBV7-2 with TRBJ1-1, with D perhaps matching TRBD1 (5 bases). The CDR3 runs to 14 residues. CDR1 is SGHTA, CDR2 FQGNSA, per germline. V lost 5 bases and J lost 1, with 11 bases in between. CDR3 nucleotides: TGTGCCAGCAGCCGTGGGGGAGGGAACACTGAAGCTTTCTTT. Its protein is CASSRGGGNTEAFF.

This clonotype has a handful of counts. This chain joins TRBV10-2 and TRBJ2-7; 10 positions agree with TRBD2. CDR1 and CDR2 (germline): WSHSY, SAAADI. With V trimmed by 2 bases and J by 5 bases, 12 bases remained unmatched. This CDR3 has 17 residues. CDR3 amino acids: CASSESLLAGVSDEQYF. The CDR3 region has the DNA TGCGCCAGCAGTGAGAGCCTCCTAGCGGGAGTAAGTGACGAGCAGTACTTC.

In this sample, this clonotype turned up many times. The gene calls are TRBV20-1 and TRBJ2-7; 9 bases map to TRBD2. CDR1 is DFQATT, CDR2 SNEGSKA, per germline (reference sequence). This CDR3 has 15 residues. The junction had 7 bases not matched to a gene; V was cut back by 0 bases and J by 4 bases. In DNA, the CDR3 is TGCAGTGCTAGAGATAGGGCTAGCGGGAAGTACGAGCAGTACTTC. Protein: CSARDRASGKYEQYF.

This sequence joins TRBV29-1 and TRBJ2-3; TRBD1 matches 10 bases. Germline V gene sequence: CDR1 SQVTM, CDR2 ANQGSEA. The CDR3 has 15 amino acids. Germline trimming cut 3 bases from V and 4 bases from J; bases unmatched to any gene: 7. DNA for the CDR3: TGCAGCGTTGAGTCGGACAGGGGGATCCCAGATACGCAGTATTTT. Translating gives CSVESDRGIPDTQYF.

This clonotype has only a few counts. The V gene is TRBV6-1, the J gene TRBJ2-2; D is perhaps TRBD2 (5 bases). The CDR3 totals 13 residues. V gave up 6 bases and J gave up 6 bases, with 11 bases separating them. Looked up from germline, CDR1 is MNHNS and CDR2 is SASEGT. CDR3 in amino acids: CASSRRMAGELFF. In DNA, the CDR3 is TGTGCCAGCAGCAGGAGGATGGCCGGGGAGCTGTTTTTT.

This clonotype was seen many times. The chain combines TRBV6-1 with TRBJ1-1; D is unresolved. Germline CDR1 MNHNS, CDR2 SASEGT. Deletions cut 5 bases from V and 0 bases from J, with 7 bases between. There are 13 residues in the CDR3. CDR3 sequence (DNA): TGTGCCAGCAGTCCAAGATTGAACACTGAAGCTTTCTTT. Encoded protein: CASSPRLNTEAFF.

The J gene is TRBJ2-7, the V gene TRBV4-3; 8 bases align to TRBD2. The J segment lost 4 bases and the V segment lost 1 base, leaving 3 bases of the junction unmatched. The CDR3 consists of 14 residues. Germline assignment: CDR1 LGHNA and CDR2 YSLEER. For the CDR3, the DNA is TGCGCCAGCAGCCAAGGATCTAGCGGGTACGAGCAGTACTTC. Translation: CASSQGSSGYEQYF.

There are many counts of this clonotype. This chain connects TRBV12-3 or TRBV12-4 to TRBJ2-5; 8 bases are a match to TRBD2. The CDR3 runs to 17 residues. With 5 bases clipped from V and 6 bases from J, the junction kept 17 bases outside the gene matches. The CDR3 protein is CASSPTPRTSIWQTQYF. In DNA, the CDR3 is TGTGCCAGCAGTCCGACCCCCAGGACTAGCATTTGGCAGACCCAGTACTTC.

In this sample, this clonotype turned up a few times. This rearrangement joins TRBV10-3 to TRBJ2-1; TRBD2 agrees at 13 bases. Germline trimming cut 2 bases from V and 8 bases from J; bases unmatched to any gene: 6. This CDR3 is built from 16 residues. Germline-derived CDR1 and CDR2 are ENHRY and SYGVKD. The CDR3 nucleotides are TGTGCCATCAGTGAGGGACTAGCGGGAGTTGGAGATGAGCAGTTCTTC. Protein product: CAISEGLAGVGDEQFF.

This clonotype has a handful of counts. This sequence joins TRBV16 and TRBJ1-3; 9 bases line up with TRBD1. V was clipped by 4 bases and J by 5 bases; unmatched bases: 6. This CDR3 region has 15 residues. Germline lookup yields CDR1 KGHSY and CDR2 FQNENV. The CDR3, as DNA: TGTGCCAGCAGCCCCCCACAGGGGGCCAGAAACACCATATATTTT. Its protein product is CASSPPQGARNTIYF.

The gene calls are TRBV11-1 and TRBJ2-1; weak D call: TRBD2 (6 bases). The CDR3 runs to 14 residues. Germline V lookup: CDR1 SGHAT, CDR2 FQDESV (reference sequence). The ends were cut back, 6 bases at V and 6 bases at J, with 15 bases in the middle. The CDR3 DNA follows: TGTGCCAGCAGATCGGGGGAGTTCGGCAATGAGCAGTTCTTC. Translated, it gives CASRSGEFGNEQFF.